The entry below gives a single T cell receptor (beta chain) sequence along with its context. Some clones are missing from TCRdb's copy, which holds only in-frame ones; the method was immunoSEQ multiplex PCR. The repertoire holds tens of thousands of clones, with around 84% as singletons. This specimen comes from a study of PD-1 blockade in mismatch repair-deficient tumors. V gave up 3 bases and J gave up 4 bases, with 12 bases separating them. This CDR3 region has 13 residues. In germline, CDR1 is SQVTM, CDR2 ANQGSEA. Sample: peripheral blood, taken 75 to 85 weeks after starting pembrolizumab. The clonotype was recovered from an adult with mismatch repair-deficient cancer. The V call is TRBV29-1, the J call TRBJ1-1; possible D gene TRBD1, 5 bases. DNA for the CDR3: TGCAGCGTTGATATTTCGGGGGGCACTGAAGCTTTCTTT. This encodes CSVDISGGTEAFF.